This T cell receptor beta chain was captured in a study of radiation and T cells in renal cell carcinoma (dated by TCRdb to about 2020). Background on the whole study: Samples came from a clinical trial, in which primary renal cell carcinomas received 15 Gy stereotactic body radiation therapy followed by nephrectomy 4 weeks later. In total, 50 to 55 samples underwent TCR beta sequencing: some 25 tumors plus 27 peripheral blood samples. Across all 55 or so samples, under 4,500,000 unique CDR3 nucleotide sequences, encoding 2,658,974 unique CDR3 amino acid sequences, were identified. Paper-wide results and their limitations: With a single-armed trial design, the study had no way to address how radiation dose or scheduling affects the TCR repertoire. Changes in the blood repertoire were not tracked past 4 weeks after treatment. An increase in top tumor clonotypes in blood was observed from baseline to 2 weeks post-radiation, followed by contraction by 4 weeks, which was taken to suggest transient expansion of tumor-resident clones. Because pretreatment tumor biopsies were not available, the study could not determine whether clonotypes were already present within the tumor at baseline.

From the germline V gene, CDR1 is SNHLY and CDR2 is FYNNEI. From the cysteine through the phenylalanine, the CDR3 covers 13 amino acids. The DNA shown is the 39-base CDR3, in frame from base 1. V is clipped by 6 bases and J by 3 bases, and the sequence between their germline boundaries is 10 bases long. With respect to this clone: This receptor's antigen is unknown. Base qualities are not at hand, and no much larger clone is one base apart.

The time point tag for this specimen amounts to: baseline pretreatment blood. The treatment or condition label, read with the paper, signifies: 15 Gy SBRT to primary tumor, nephrectomy 4 weeks later. To follow tumor-enriched clonotypes, peripheral blood was collected serially from radiation-treated patients at baseline and again at 2 weeks and 4 weeks after SBRT. Renal cell carcinoma with clear cell pathology was present in all patients. Genomic DNA for TCR sequencing was prepared using the QIAamp DNA Blood Mini Kit (Qiagen). Only samples passing all quality control checks were included in the analyses. TCR beta libraries were generated from genomic DNA with the immunoSEQ kit, following the manufacturer's recommendations. Library preparation used a first multiplex PCR with proprietary primers, then a second PCR adding unique barcodes, with bead cleanups after each round. A positive control reaction and a negative control reaction, both provided in the kit, were run with every batch of samples. The final libraries were assessed on an Agilent 4200 TapeStation D1000 ScreenTape, pooled by volume, and quantified by qPCR. An Illumina NextSeq500 fitted with a MidOutput 150-cycle cartridge performed the sequencing, running 156 Read1 cycles and 15 Index1 cycles with the kit's custom primers. The pooled library was loaded at 1.0 pM, and 20% PhiX control was spiked in. For the original study's pipeline: Vendor-processed data were analyzed in R, and a clonotype was defined as all T cells sharing the same CDR3 nucleotide sequence. For clone abundance analyses, frequencies were normalized to the 10,000 most abundant clones per sample. Public T cell clones, averaging fewer than five per sample, were removed before analysis. A difference in abundance of at least 32-fold between compartments was used to define tumor-enriched and baseline blood-enriched clonotypes. A beta-binomial differential abundance model was applied to find clonotypes that expanded or contracted between blood time points. Tumor-blood repertoire similarity was measured with the Baroni-Urbani and Buser coefficient, and groups were compared using two-tailed Wilcoxon tests in R. TCRdb obtained this table from immuneACCESS and retained in-frame rearrangements with V and J assigned. These tables miss some clones; where compared with another copy, unresolved V genes account for less than half of the shortfall, and the remainder is unexplained. The DNA was the basis for D and trimming; V, J and clone size are from that table. Here the sample has approximately 140,000 clones; around 78% occur a single time. The ten most abundant clones make up roughly 23% of the sample.

The TCR originated in a woman between 50 and 59 years old with renal cell carcinoma. The specimen was blood, collected from a patient whose treatment included radiotherapy and nephrectomy. The receptor chain draws on TRBV2 and TRBJ2-3, with the D gene not confidently named. The DNA sequence is given as TGTGCCAGCAGAGTGACTGGTACAGATACGCAGTATTTT. It encodes CASRVTGTDTQYF.